This T cell receptor beta chain was obtained from a study of blood T cell repertoires in COVID-19. The repertoire was sequenced with immunoSEQ multiplex PCR; TCRdb's copy has only in-frame clones and lacks some. The sample records roughly 330,000 clones, around 92% being singletons. The CDR3 runs to 15 residues. The V end lost 5 bases, the J end lost 3 bases, and 14 bases lay between the germline ends. Germline V CDR1 and CDR2: SGHVS, FNYEAQ. This clone was seen once. The source of this sequence is a man between 18 and 29 years old who had recovered from COVID-19. The sequenced sample consisted of peripheral blood. This chain links TRBV7-6 with TRBJ1-5; D might be TRBD1 (5 bases). The CDR3 region has the DNA TGTGCCAGCAGCCCATACGGGGGAGACAATCAGCCCCAGCATTTT. Protein sequence: CASSPYGGDNQPQHF.